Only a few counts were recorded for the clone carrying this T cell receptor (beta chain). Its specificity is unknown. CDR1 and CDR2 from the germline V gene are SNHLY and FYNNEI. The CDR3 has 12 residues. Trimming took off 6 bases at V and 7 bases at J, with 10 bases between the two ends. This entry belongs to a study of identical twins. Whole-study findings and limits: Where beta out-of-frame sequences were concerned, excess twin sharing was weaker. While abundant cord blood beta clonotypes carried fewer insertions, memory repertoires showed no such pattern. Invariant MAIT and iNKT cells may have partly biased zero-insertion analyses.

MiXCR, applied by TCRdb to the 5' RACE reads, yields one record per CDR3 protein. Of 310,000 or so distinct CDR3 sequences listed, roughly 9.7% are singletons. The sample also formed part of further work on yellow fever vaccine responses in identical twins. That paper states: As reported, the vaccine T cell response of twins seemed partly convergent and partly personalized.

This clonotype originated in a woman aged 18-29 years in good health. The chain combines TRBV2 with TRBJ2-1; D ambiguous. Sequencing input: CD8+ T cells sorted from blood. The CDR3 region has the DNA TGTGCCAGCAGAGGCAGAGTAAATGAGCAGTTCTTC. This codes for CASRGRVNEQFF.